The TCR beta chain described here comes from a study of regulatory T cells in long-lasting Graves disease. Relying on iRepertoire HTBI primers and Arm-PCR of CDR3 regions, the team built TCR beta libraries. How the authors handled the data: Across all samples, about 59 TRBV segments and 15 or so TRBJ segments were identified. Each CDR3 protein gets one entry after TCRdb re-called the multiplex PCR reads with MiXCR. Clone size and V and J calls follow TCRdb, not the original study. The sample lists a few hundred thousand distinct CDR3 sequences, roughly 23% occurring once. As for time point: persistent/refractory GD, antithyroid drugs over 5 years with positive TRAb. PBMC-extracted RNA yielded the TCR library. The sequencing used peripheral blood mononuclear cells (PBMCs), collected when the disease was refractory, from a patient treated with antithyroid drugs. The receptor was derived from a woman aged 35 to 49 with Graves disease.

The CDR3 nucleotides read TGTGCCATCAGTGAGTCGGGTCCCGAGCAGTACTTC. Protein product: CAISESGPEQYF. V gene TRBV10-3 combines with J gene TRBJ2-7, with no clear D. Trimming shortened V by 0 bases and J by 6 bases, and 6 bases separated the two germline ends. Germline CDR1 is ENHRY and CDR2 is SYGVKD. The length of the CDR3 is 12 residues.